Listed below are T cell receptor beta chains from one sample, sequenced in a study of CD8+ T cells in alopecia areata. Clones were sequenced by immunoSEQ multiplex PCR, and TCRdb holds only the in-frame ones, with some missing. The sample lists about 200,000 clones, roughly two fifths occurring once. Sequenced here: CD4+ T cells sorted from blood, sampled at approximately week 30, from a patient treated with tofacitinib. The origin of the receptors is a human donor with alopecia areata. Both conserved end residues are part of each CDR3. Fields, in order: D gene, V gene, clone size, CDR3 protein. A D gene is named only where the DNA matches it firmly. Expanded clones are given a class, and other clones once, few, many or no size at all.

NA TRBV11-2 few CASSDLQSTGELFF
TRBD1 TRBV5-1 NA CASSDRVNTEAFF
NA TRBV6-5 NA CASSYDTRGTEAFF
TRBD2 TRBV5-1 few CASSLSGRSNKYF
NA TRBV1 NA CTSSRGGVRQDTQYF
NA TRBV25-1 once CASSDREDNQPQHF
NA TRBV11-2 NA CASSLIAQAGNEQFF
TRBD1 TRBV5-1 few CASRVPPQGAPQPQHF
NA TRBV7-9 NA CASSLRRGEQYF
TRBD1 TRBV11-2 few CASSFRQGFSYEQYF
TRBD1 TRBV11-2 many CASSLGLDRGGTGELFF